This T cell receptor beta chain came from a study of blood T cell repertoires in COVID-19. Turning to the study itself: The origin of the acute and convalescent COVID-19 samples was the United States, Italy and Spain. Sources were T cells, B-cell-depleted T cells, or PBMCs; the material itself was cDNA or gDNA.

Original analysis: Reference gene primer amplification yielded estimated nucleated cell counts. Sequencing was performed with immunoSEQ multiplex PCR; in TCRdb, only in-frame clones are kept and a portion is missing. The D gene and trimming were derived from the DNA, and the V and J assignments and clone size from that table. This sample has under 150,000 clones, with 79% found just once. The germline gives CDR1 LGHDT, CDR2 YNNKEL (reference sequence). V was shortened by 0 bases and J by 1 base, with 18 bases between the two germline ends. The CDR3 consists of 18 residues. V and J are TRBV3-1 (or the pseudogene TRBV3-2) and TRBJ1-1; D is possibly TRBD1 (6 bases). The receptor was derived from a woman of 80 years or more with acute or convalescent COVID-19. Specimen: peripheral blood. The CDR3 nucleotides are TGTGCCAGCAGCCAAGAAATGAGTAGGGGGACCGGGAACACTGAAGCTTTCTTT. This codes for CASSQEMSRGTGNTEAFF.